The T cell receptor beta chain described here comes from a study of blood T cell repertoires in COVID-19. On the study more broadly: Donors in the United States, Italy and Spain gave samples during acute or convalescent COVID-19. Sources were T cells, B-cell-depleted T cells, or PBMCs; the material itself was cDNA or gDNA.

After removal of 4 bases from V and 6 bases from J, the junction contained 3 bases not matched to a gene. Germline V CDR1 and CDR2: SGHRS, YFSETQ. The CDR3 consists of 14 residues. The authors' processing: Amplification with reference gene primers provided the estimates of nucleated cell counts. Using immunoSEQ multiplex PCR, the repertoire was profiled, and TCRdb retains in-frame clones only, with some absent. Clone size and the V and J calls come from that table; the DNA yielded D and trimming. The sample holds 300,000 to 350,000 clones, more than 70% seen once. The sequence came from a man aged 25-45 years with active or convalescent COVID-19. The specimen sequenced was peripheral blood. The chain links TRBV5-1 to TRBJ2-7; 14 bases are shared with TRBD2. The CDR3 bases are TGCGCCAGCAGCCCGGGACTAGCGGGAGTCGAGCAGTACTTC. Encoded protein: CASSPGLAGVEQYF.